This T cell receptor beta chain came from a study of T cell repertoires in cytomegalovirus infection (dated by TCRdb to about 2019). Concerning the study at large: Alongside well-studied HLA-B-restricted epitopes, the peptide stimulations were aimed at recently identified HLA-C-restricted CMV epitopes, whose presentation resists viral immunomodulation. Donor HLA type was relevant to the analysis, as public TCR beta signatures indicated carriage of CMV infection together with the matching HLA type.

V has 6 bases trimmed and J has 6 bases trimmed; junction bases matching no gene number 14. The CDR3 sequence holds 17 residues, the cysteine and phenylalanine included. The read is trimmed to its CDR3 DNA, 51 bases read in frame from base 1. CDR1 and CDR2 were assigned from the germline V gene as MNHEY and SVGAGI. Summary of the overall study and its limitations: In both this cohort and an independent roughly 330-donor cohort, the cumulative frequency of public TCR beta family members distinguished carriers of CMV infection plus the relevant HLA type. In the ex vivo response, HLA-C-restricted CMV-specific TCR beta clonotypes were dominant, and in two of eight donors the single most frequent clonotype came from this HLA-C-restricted group.

The treatment or condition label of this sample denotes: in vitro stimulation with specific CMV peptide epitopes to enrich CMV-specific T cells. As concerns this clonotype: It has no known antigen specificity. This may stem from a read error, because a much larger clone lies one nucleotide away.

Instrument on record: Illumina HiSeq 1500. Clones were called with MiXCR by TCRdb after fastp trimmed the public reads at Q25, and only in-frame beta chains were retained. Entries that share a CDR3 protein sequence are merged under the most common genes and DNA. Recorded for this sample are approximately 1,000,000 distinct CDR3 sequences; approximately 31% of them occurred a single time. Together, the top ten hold roughly 12% of the sample. Recombination linked TRBV6-5 to TRBJ2-1, and TRBD2 matches 10 of the central bases. This TCR was recovered from a human donor in good health (CMV status not recorded). Some clones in this sample may be carry-over from other donors' samples. The sequencing used cultured CD8+ T cells from PBMCs, collected from culture after CMV antigen stimulation. The DNA reads as follows: TGTGCCAGCAGCTTAGCCCCCGGGACTAGCGTCTGCAATGAGCAGTTCTTC. This encodes CASSLAPGTSVCNEQFF.